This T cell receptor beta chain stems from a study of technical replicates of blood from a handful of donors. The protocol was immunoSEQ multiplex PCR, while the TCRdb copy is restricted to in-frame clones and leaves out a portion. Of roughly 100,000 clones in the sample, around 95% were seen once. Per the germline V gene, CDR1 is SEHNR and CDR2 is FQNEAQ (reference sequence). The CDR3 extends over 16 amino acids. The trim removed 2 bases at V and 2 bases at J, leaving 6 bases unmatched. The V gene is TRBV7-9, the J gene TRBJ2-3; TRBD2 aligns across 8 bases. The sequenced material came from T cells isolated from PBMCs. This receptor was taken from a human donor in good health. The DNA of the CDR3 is TGTGCCAGCAGCTTAAGTGGTAGCGGGAACACAGATACGCAGTATTTT. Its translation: CASSLSGSGNTDTQYF.